The 24 T cell receptor beta chains below come from one sample, sequenced in a study of T-cell memory formation after mild COVID-19. TCRdb redid the calling of the 5' RACE reads with MiXCR, one entry per CDR3 protein. The table lists 120,000 or so distinct CDR3 sequences, roughly 15% of them singletons, with roughly 13% in the top ten. Material: PBMCs or a T cell subset sorted from them (not recorded which). The receptors were sampled from an adult woman who had mild COVID-19 (a few samples of this study predate the infection). Cell type and time point are not known.

In its sample, this clonotype was seen many times. The chain is built from TRBV5-1 and TRBJ2-7; TRBD1 matches at 7 bases. Germline CDR1 SGHRS, CDR2 YFSETQ. The CDR3 totals 16 residues. Trimming removed 4 bases from V and 0 bases from J; junction bases left unmatched: 10. CDR3 in DNA: TGCGCCAGCAGCCGTGGTCACCGGGACAGCTCCTACGAGCAGTACTTC. The encoded protein is CASSRGHRDSSYEQYF.

This rearrangement joins TRBV20-1 to TRBJ1-5, with D perhaps matching TRBD1 (6 bases). Trimming stripped 0 bases from V and 6 bases from J, with 27 bases between. The CDR3 is 19 residues long. Per the germline V gene, CDR1 is DFQATT and CDR2 is SNEGSKA (reference sequence). The CDR3: CSARDNTVGVQGMGQPQHF. DNA for the CDR3: TGCAGTGCTAGAGATAACACCGTCGGGGTGCAGGGGATGGGTCAGCCCCAGCATTTT.

This clonotype was seen only a few times. This rearrangement joins TRBV6-5 to TRBJ2-7; D tentatively reads TRBD1 or TRBD2 (5 bases each). Trimming removed 4 bases at V and 5 bases at J, with 15 bases between. Germline-derived CDR1 and CDR2 are MNHEY and SVGAGI. The CDR3 is made up of 14 amino acids. CDR3 nucleotide sequence: TGTGCCAGCAGTTTCCCGGGACGGGTAAACGAGCAGTACTTC. Translation: CASSFPGRVNEQYF.

The sample holds a few counts of this clonotype. The chain couples TRBV6-5 to TRBJ2-6; D is unresolved. This CDR3 spans 16 amino acids. CDR1 is MNHEY, CDR2 SVGAGI, per germline. V lost 8 bases to trimming and J lost 1 base, with 15 bases between them. The CDR3 loop reads CASLPRMRSGANVLTF. The DNA for the CDR3 is TGTGCCAGCCTACCTAGGATGAGATCTGGGGCCAACGTCCTGACTTTC.

This chain uses TRBV24-1 with TRBJ2-3; D perhaps matches TRBD2 (6 bases). V was clipped by 4 bases and J by 2 bases, with 18 bases between them. Per the germline V gene, CDR1 is KGHDR and CDR2 is SFDVKD. This CDR3 has 17 amino acids. The DNA for the CDR3 is TGTGCCACCAGTGACAAATCCGGGACTTCAGACACAGATACGCAGTATTTT. This gives the protein CATSDKSGTSDTDTQYF.

This clonotype was seen a handful of times. The chain employs TRBV4-1 and TRBJ1-2; possible D gene TRBD1, 6 bases. CDR1 is MGHRA and CDR2 is YSYEKL in the germline V gene. The CDR3 sequence is 18 residues long. With 2 bases removed from V and 7 bases from J, the gap between germline ends came to 26 bases. The CDR3 bases are TGCGCCAGCAGCCAATTATTTGCAGGGGCAACGGCTCGACGTGGCTACACCTTC. Protein product: CASSQLFAGATARRGYTF.

This clonotype showed up many times. The rearrangement uses TRBV15 and TRBJ2-1, with 12 bases aligning to TRBD1. The V and J ends lost 3 bases and 7 bases, in that order; junction bases with no gene match: 7. CDR1 is LNHNV and CDR2 is YYDKDF in the germline V gene (reference sequence). This CDR3 is built from 16 residues. CDR3 region: CATSSVGTGGLNEQFF. The CDR3 DNA is TGTGCCACCAGCAGTGTCGGGACAGGGGGCCTAAATGAGCAGTTCTTC. The whole variable domain, filled in from reference TRBV15 and TRBJ2-1, reads DAMVIQNPRYQVTQFGKPVTLSCSQTLNHNVMYWYQQKSSQAPKLLFHYYDKDFNNEADTPDNFQSRRPNTSFCFLDIRSPGLGDTAMYLCATSSVGTGGLNEQFFGPGTRLTVL.

This clonotype came up a few times. The V gene is TRBV6-2 or TRBV6-3, the J gene TRBJ2-1; unclear D gene. CDR1 and CDR2 (germline): MNHEY, SVGEGT. CDR3 length: 12 residues. V was cut by 11 bases and J by 4 bases, with 12 bases left in between. The CDR3 DNA follows: TGTGCCGCTGGGCGAGATTACAATGAGCAGTTCTTC. Encoded protein: CAAGRDYNEQFF.

This clonotype was seen a few times. This chain joins TRBV3-1 and TRBJ1-1; 9 nucleotides match TRBD1. V shed 4 bases and J 11 bases; nucleotides not matched to a gene: 8. The CDR3 has 13 residues. Germline V gives CDR1 LGHDT, CDR2 YNNKEL (reference sequence). The CDR3 bases are TGTGCCAGCAGCCGAACAGGGGGCGAGCAGGCTTTCTTT. It yields the protein CASSRTGGEQAFF.

This sequence joins TRBV20-1 and TRBJ1-1, with D uncertain. This CDR3 has 14 residues. V was trimmed by 3 bases and J by 2 bases, leaving 13 bases between them. Germline V gives CDR1 DFQATT, CDR2 SNEGSKA (reference sequence). The CDR3 DNA sequence: TGCAGTGCTAGTCTTCCGATGCCCAACACTGAAGCTTTCTTT. Protein: CSASLPMPNTEAFF.

The chain carries TRBV5-1 and TRBJ2-3; 8 nucleotides agree with TRBD2. Trimming took 0 bases from V and 4 from J; bases not matched to a gene: 7. The CDR3 sequence is 16 residues long. Germline CDR1 is SGHRS and CDR2 is YFSETQ. The chain's CDR3 is CASSLATGGHADTQYF. The CDR3 nucleotides are TGCGCCAGCAGCTTGGCGACGGGAGGGCATGCAGATACGCAGTATTTT.

The chain has TRBV5-1 and TRBJ2-1; 7 nucleotides align to TRBD1. Germline V gene lookup returns CDR1 SGHRS and CDR2 YFSETQ. This CDR3 is built from 16 residues. Trimming at V came to 2 bases and at J to 4 bases, leaving 9 bases not matched to a gene. The CDR3 is CASSFSRDRFYNEQFF. CDR3 sequence (DNA): TGCGCCAGCAGCTTTTCCCGGGACAGATTTTACAATGAGCAGTTCTTC.

This clonotype was counted only a few times. The rearrangement uses TRBV12-3 or TRBV12-4 and TRBJ1-3; D is possibly TRBD1 (6 bases). This CDR3 spans 15 amino acids. Trimming removed 5 bases from V and 0 bases from J, with 11 bases in between. The CDR3 loop reads CASSPDSFSGNTIYF. CDR3 sequence (DNA): TGTGCCAGCAGTCCGGACAGTTTCTCTGGAAACACCATATATTTT.

The CDR3 DNA reads TGTGCCAGCAGCCAAGATCCAGCCCGGGATACGCAGTATTTT. Protein sequence: CASSQDPARDTQYF. The chain employs TRBV3-1 and TRBJ2-3; D is unclear. Germline V lookup: CDR1 LGHDT, CDR2 YNNKEL (reference sequence). V lost 0 bases and J 6 bases, leaving 10 bases between the germline ends. The length of the CDR3 is 14 residues.

The chain couples TRBV24-1 to TRBJ2-3, with D perhaps matching TRBD1 (5 bases). CDR1 and CDR2 from the germline V gene are KGHDR and SFDVKD. Trimming removed 4 bases at V and 4 bases at J, with 14 bases between. The CDR3 covers 15 residues. The CDR3 nucleotides read TGTGCCACCAGTGACGGCGCTACAGGAGCAGATACGCAGTATTTT. Protein: CATSDGATGADTQYF.

This clonotype has ten or more counts. This rearrangement joins TRBV18 to TRBJ2-1; D may be TRBD1 (5 bases). CDR3 length: 14 residues. CDR1 KGHSH and CDR2 LQKENI come from the germline V gene. Deletions cut 5 bases from V and 7 bases from J, with 15 bases between. This CDR3 reads CASSANLQGNEQFF. The CDR3 nucleotides are TGTGCCAGCTCAGCCAACCTCCAGGGAAATGAGCAGTTCTTC.

The rearrangement uses TRBV4-2 and TRBJ2-7; possibly TRBD1 for D (5 bases). V was cut by 1 base and J by 0 bases, with 10 bases left in between. Germline loops: CDR1 LGHNA, CDR2 YNFKEQ. The CDR3 spans 15 residues. The CDR3 protein is CASSQGQGGSYEQYF. In DNA form, the CDR3 reads TGTGCCAGCAGCCAAGGTCAGGGCGGCTCCTACGAGCAGTACTTC.

V is TRBV4-1 and J is TRBJ1-5; 7 nucleotides align to TRBD1. This CDR3 spans 16 amino acids. The J segment lost 5 bases and the V segment lost 0 bases, leaving 7 bases of the junction unmatched. The V gene's germline CDR1 is MGHRA and CDR2 YSYEKL. The DNA for the CDR3 is TGCGCCAGCAGCCAAGAGTGGGCAGGGACAGATCAGCCCCAGCATTTT. Encoded protein: CASSQEWAGTDQPQHF.

This clonotype was counted only a few times. The CDR3 here is CSARQGPPNQPQHF. The CDR3 DNA sequence: TGCAGTGCTAGACAGGGGCCCCCTAATCAGCCCCAGCATTTT. The chain carries TRBV20-1 and TRBJ1-5, with a tentative D call TRBD1 (6 bases). Trimming removed 2 bases at V and 4 bases at J, with 12 bases between. The CDR3 consists of 14 residues. CDR1 is DFQATT and CDR2 is SNEGSKA in the germline V gene (reference sequence).

This chain links TRBV7-9 with TRBJ2-7; D is uncertain. Germline loops: CDR1 SEHNR, CDR2 FQNEAQ (reference sequence). This CDR3 has 12 residues. Trimming removed 8 bases from V and 6 bases from J, with 14 bases in between. The CDR3 DNA reads as TGTGCCAGCTCCCCCCCCGGCGGCGAGCAGTACTTC. It yields the protein CASSPPGGEQYF. The variable domain in full, completed from reference TRBV7-9 and TRBJ2-7, reads DTGVSQNPRHKITKRGQNVTFRCDPISEHNRLYWYRQTLGQGPEFLTYFQNEAQLEKSRLLSDRFSAERPKGSFSTLEIQRTEQGDSAMYLCASSPPGGEQYFGPGTRLTVT.

V and J are TRBV19 and TRBJ1-1; no reliable D call. V shed 4 bases and J shed 0 bases, with 9 bases lying between them. The CDR3 has 14 amino acids. Germline values: CDR1 LNHDA, CDR2 SQIVND (reference sequence). This CDR3 is CASSSTRVNTEAFF. For the CDR3, the DNA is TGTGCCAGTAGTAGTACGCGGGTGAACACTGAAGCTTTCTTT.

The V gene is TRBV5-1, the J gene TRBJ1-5, with D possibly TRBD1 on 6 matching bases. CDR3 length equals 14 residues. V lost 4 bases and J lost 6, with 14 bases in between. CDR1 and CDR2 (germline): SGHRS, YFSETQ. The CDR3 DNA is TGCGCCAGCAGCAAGGACAGTATGATTCAGCCCCAGCATTTT. Translating it yields CASSKDSMIQPQHF.

V is TRBV3-1 and J is TRBJ2-1; TRBD2 is a possible D gene (6 bases). V was cut by 3 bases and J by 5 bases, with 17 bases left in between. The CDR3 length is 16 residues. Looked up from germline, CDR1 is LGHDT and CDR2 is YNNKEL (reference sequence). DNA of the CDR3: TGTGCCAGCAGCCATACGGGAGAAACGTTTAACAATGAGCAGTTCTTC. Protein product: CASSHTGETFNNEQFF.

This clonotype was seen only a few times. The CDR3 region has the DNA TGTGCCAGTAGTATAGCGGCAGGCCCAACCTACGAGCAGTACTTC. Its translation is CASSIAAGPTYEQYF. The chain has TRBV19 and TRBJ2-7; no definite D call. The CDR3 runs 15 residues. CDR1 LNHDA and CDR2 SQIVND come from the germline V gene (reference sequence). The V and J ends lost 1 base and 2 bases respectively, with 12 bases between them.